The source of this TCR beta chain is a study of T-cell reconstitution after alpha-beta-depleted transplantation in children. Study results and caveats: Elevated TCRbeta diversity at day 60 was traced, in some patients, to surviving recipient T cells and thymic progenitors. Most T-cell counts and diversity one year after the transplant came from T cells that were newly produced.

TCRbeta library construction was performed incorporating unique molecular identifiers. One entry per CDR3 protein results from TCRdb running MiXCR on the PCR reads. The table shows around 240,000 distinct CDR3 sequences, with approximately 8% occurring only once. Turning to this clonotype: The antigen is undetermined.

The CDR3 loop spans 15 amino acids. V dropped 0 bases and J dropped 6; count of bases not matched to a gene: 5. The chain carries TRBV23-1 and TRBJ1-5; TRBD1 agrees at 7 bases. TRBV23-1 is classed as an ORF, of uncertain function. The sample was PBMCs, mostly from graft donor cells, taken 180 days after TCRalphabeta/CD19-depleted stem cell transplant. The source is a male patient aged 10 to 17 who had a stem cell transplant for acute lymphoblastic leukemia, so the T cells may come from the graft donor. CDR3 DNA sequence: TGCGCCAGCAGTCAATCGAAAGGGGACAGTCAGCCCCAGCATTTT. It yields the protein CASSQSKGDSQPQHF.